What follows are 25 T cell receptor beta chains derived from one specimen sequenced in a study of early T cells in non-severe SARS-CoV-2 infection. TCRdb re-called the 5' RACE reads through MiXCR, storing one row per CDR3 protein. This table has 100,000 to 150,000 distinct CDR3 sequences, 14% to 15% appearing once. The sequencing sample was made of whole blood. The receptors were gathered from an adult who was a healthcare worker with PCR-confirmed SARS-CoV-2 infection or an uninfected control (not recorded which).

This clonotype showed up many times. This chain links TRBV2 with TRBJ2-1, with no clear D. Trimming cost V 2 bases and J 4 bases, with 9 bases left between them. This CDR3 region has 14 residues. Germline CDR1 SNHLY, CDR2 FYNNEI. CDR3 coding DNA: TGTGCCAGCAGTGAAAACTATAGTTACAATGAGCAGTTCTTC. Translation gives CASSENYSYNEQFF.

In this sample, this clonotype turned up a few times. This chain links TRBV9 with TRBJ2-1; TRBD2 agrees at 10 bases. The CDR3 sequence is 15 residues long. The V gene end was trimmed by 4 bases and the J gene end by 6 bases; junction bases not matched to a gene: 7. In germline, CDR1 is SGDLS, CDR2 YYNGEE. CDR3 region: CASSILAGDLNEQFF. CDR3 nucleotide sequence: TGTGCCAGCAGCATCCTAGCGGGGGACCTCAATGAGCAGTTCTTC.

This clonotype has more than one count but fewer than ten. The rearrangement links TRBV29-1 to TRBJ2-3; 8 bases map to TRBD2. CDR1 is SQVTM and CDR2 is ANQGSEA in the germline V gene. V shed 5 bases and J 1 base; nucleotides not matched to a gene: 8. CDR3 length: 15 amino acids. CDR3 DNA sequence: TGCAGCGTTTCGGGAGGGGTGAGGGGCACAGATACGCAGTATTTT. It codes for CSVSGGVRGTDTQYF.

The chain recombines TRBV7-9 with TRBJ1-5, with TRBD1 as a possible D gene (5 bases). Trimming stripped 3 bases from V and 5 bases from J, with 11 bases between. This CDR3 has 14 amino acids. Germline V gene lookup returns CDR1 SEHNR and CDR2 FQNEAQ (reference sequence). For the CDR3, the DNA is TGTGCCAGCAGCTTTGGACAAACGGATCAGCCCCAGCATTTT. It is translated as CASSFGQTDQPQHF.

This clonotype has just a few counts. The chain couples TRBV2 to TRBJ1-4, with unresolved D. The CDR3 runs to 14 residues. Per germline, CDR1 SNHLY and CDR2 FYNNEI. V lost 6 bases and J lost 0, with 8 bases in between. The CDR3 reads CASRPPATNEKLFF. The CDR3 DNA is TGTGCCAGCAGACCTCCTGCAACTAATGAAAAACTGTTTTTT.

This chain joins TRBV2 and TRBJ2-5; D not certain. The germline V gene encodes CDR1 SNHLY and CDR2 FYNNEI. V was cut by 4 bases and J by 5 bases, with 20 bases left in between. The CDR3 length is 16 residues. The chain's CDR3 is CASSGGRLVGSETQYF. The CDR3 coding sequence is TGTGCCAGCAGTGGGGGTCGTCTCGTGGGGTCGGAGACCCAGTACTTC.

The V gene is TRBV5-5, the J gene TRBJ2-7; tentatively, D is TRBD2 (6 bases). V was clipped by 4 bases and J by 3 bases, with 23 bases between them. CDR1 SGHKS and CDR2 YYEKEE come from the germline V gene (reference sequence). This CDR3 has 17 residues. This CDR3 is CASSHRVSGANFYEQYF. DNA for the CDR3: TGTGCCAGCAGCCACCGGGTTAGCGGAGCCAATTTCTACGAGCAGTACTTC.

The chain has TRBV7-9 and TRBJ1-2; 9 nucleotides match TRBD1. Germline CDR1 reads SEHNR; CDR2 reads FQNEAQ (reference sequence). The CDR3 is made up of 14 amino acids. J was trimmed by 3 bases and V by 5 bases; bases with no gene match: 4. CDR3: CASSQQGAYYGYTF. In DNA, the CDR3 is TGTGCCAGCAGCCAACAGGGGGCATACTATGGCTACACCTTC.

The CDR3: CSVRDVGEQYF. The CDR3 region has the DNA TGCAGCGTTCGTGATGTTGGGGAGCAGTACTTC. This rearrangement joins TRBV29-1 to TRBJ2-7; no definite D call. With 5 bases removed from V and 7 bases from J, the gap between germline ends came to 12 bases. This CDR3 comprises 11 residues. Germline V CDR1 and CDR2: SQVTM, ANQGSEA.

There are a few counts of this clonotype. The CDR3 reads CASSSPGQSRKDEQFF. DNA of the CDR3: TGTGCCAGCAGTTCCCCGGGACAGAGTCGAAAGGATGAGCAGTTCTTC. This chain connects TRBV27 to TRBJ2-1, with 7 bases matching TRBD1. Germline V lookup: CDR1 MNHEY, CDR2 SMNVEV (reference sequence). The CDR3 covers 16 residues. With V trimmed by 4 bases and J by 8 bases, 14 bases remained unmatched.

The rearrangement uses TRBV5-1 and TRBJ1-1, with unresolved D. Germline CDR1 SGHRS, CDR2 YFSETQ. The V end was cut by 4 bases, the J end by 1 base, with 11 bases between. The length of the CDR3 is 14 residues. For the CDR3, the DNA is TGCGCCAGCAGCCATCTCAGAGGGAACACTGAAGCTTTCTTT. Its protein is CASSHLRGNTEAFF.

This rearrangement joins TRBV18 to TRBJ1-6; D gene ambiguous. V lost 1 base and J 0 bases, leaving 7 bases between the germline ends. Germline V CDR1 and CDR2: KGHSH, LQKENI. This CDR3 contains 16 residues. The CDR3 nucleotides read TGTGCCAGCTCACCACTGGAGAGCTCCTATAATTCACCCCTCCACTTT. The encoded protein is CASSPLESSYNSPLHF.

The V gene is TRBV12-3 or TRBV12-4, the J gene TRBJ2-1; 12 bases match TRBD2. This CDR3 is 17 amino acids long. The junction had 5 bases not matched to a gene; V was cut back by 5 bases and J by 0 bases. CDR3 region: CASSPGLAGSSYNEQFF. CDR3 nucleotides: TGTGCCAGCAGTCCCGGACTAGCGGGGAGCTCCTACAATGAGCAGTTCTTC.

The chain links TRBV2 to TRBJ2-7; 8 nucleotides agree with TRBD2. The CDR3 length is 15 residues. The junction had 11 bases not matched to a gene; V was cut back by 5 bases and J by 5 bases. Germline V gene sequence: CDR1 SNHLY, CDR2 FYNNEI. CDR3 DNA sequence: TGTGCCAGCAGTCCACCGGGACTAGTTGTCCACGAGCAGTACTTC. The encoded protein is CASSPPGLVVHEQYF.

This clonotype was seen a handful of times. The chain has TRBV12-3 or TRBV12-4 and TRBJ2-1; the match to TRBD2 covers 8 bases. This CDR3 region has 13 residues. V lost 8 bases, J lost 4 bases, and 4 bases stayed unmatched. The CDR3 loop is CASYLAGYNEQFF. DNA of the CDR3: TGTGCCAGCTATCTAGCGGGTTACAATGAGCAGTTCTTC.

The chain carries TRBV6-5 and TRBJ2-3; D remains unclear. The CDR3 runs 17 residues. The germline gives CDR1 MNHEY, CDR2 SVGAGI. V shed 5 bases and J shed 6 bases, with 24 bases lying between them. The CDR3 loop reads CASSRSRAFKPADTQYF. The CDR3, as DNA: TGTGCCAGCAGTCGATCCCGGGCTTTCAAACCGGCCGATACGCAGTATTTT.

This clonotype was picked up many times. The rearrangement links TRBV6-1 to TRBJ2-1; TRBD1 or TRBD2 may be the D gene (5 bases each). V was trimmed by 3 bases and J by 1 base, leaving 19 bases between them. The V gene's germline CDR1 is MNHNS and CDR2 SASEGT. The CDR3 runs to 18 residues. The DNA of the CDR3 is TGTGCCAGCAGTGACGTTAAGTTTGTGGGGGAGTCCTACAATGAGCAGTTCTTC. Encoded protein: CASSDVKFVGESYNEQFF.

Ten or more counts support this clonotype. The gene calls are TRBV20-1 and TRBJ2-7; D may be TRBD2 (6 bases). Germline assignment: CDR1 DFQATT and CDR2 SNEGSKA (reference sequence). The CDR3 sequence is 12 residues long. V was trimmed by 7 bases and J by 5 bases, leaving 15 bases between them. CDR3 coding DNA: TGCAGTGGCCGGCGGGATAACCACGAGCAGTACTTC. Protein: CSGRRDNHEQYF.

The chain carries TRBV4-1 and TRBJ1-1; D ambiguous. Germline V CDR1 and CDR2: MGHRA, YSYEKL. The CDR3 covers 16 residues. Trimming took 0 bases from V and 4 from J, leaving 15 bases between them. CDR3 sequence (DNA): TGCGCCAGCAGCCAAGAACCGGGCCGGGAGGGCACTGAAGCTTTCTTT. Its protein product is CASSQEPGREGTEAFF.

This clonotype was seen a handful of times. The chain couples TRBV3-1 to TRBJ2-2; D remains ambiguous. The V end lost 0 bases, the J end lost 6 bases, and 14 bases lay between the germline ends. The V gene's germline CDR1 is LGHDT and CDR2 YNNKEL (reference sequence). The CDR3 runs to 16 residues. The CDR3 DNA sequence: TGTGCCAGCAGCCAAGATCGACCCCAGATCGCCGGGGAGCTGTTTTTT. Translation: CASSQDRPQIAGELFF.

This chain joins TRBV21-1 and TRBJ2-5; no check of the table's D call, TRBD1, against the DNA was made. TRBV21-1 is given as a pseudogene. CDR3 length equals 19 residues. CDR3 sequence reads: CASSSRGRQGPIVGETQYF. CDR3 DNA: TGTGCCAGCAGCTCCCGAGGGAGACAGGGGCCGATAGTTGGGGAGACCCAGTACTTC.

There are a few counts of this clonotype. The chain is built from TRBV9 and TRBJ2-1; D is perhaps TRBD2 (5 bases). Looked up from germline, CDR1 is SGDLS and CDR2 is YYNGEE. This CDR3 contains 16 residues. Trimming stripped 1 base from V and 4 bases from J, with 15 bases between. The CDR3 loop reads CASSVMAVSGYNEQFF. The CDR3 DNA sequence: TGTGCCAGCAGCGTAATGGCGGTGAGCGGATACAATGAGCAGTTCTTC.

V is TRBV6-2 or TRBV6-3 and J is TRBJ2-6; D call uncertain. The CDR3 is 14 residues long. The V end lost 6 bases, the J end lost 3 bases, and 9 bases lay between the germline ends. Germline lookup yields CDR1 MNHEY and CDR2 SVGEGT. The CDR3 loop is CASRSSGGANVLTF. The CDR3 coding sequence is TGTGCCAGCAGATCCTCGGGTGGGGCCAACGTCCTGACTTTC.

The rearrangement links TRBV12-3 or TRBV12-4 to TRBJ2-7; 8 bases agree with TRBD1. The CDR3 totals 14 residues. V gave up 4 bases and J gave up 6 bases; unmatched junction bases: 8. Here the CDR3 reads CASSSWETGVEQYF. As DNA, the CDR3 is TGTGCCAGCAGTTCTTGGGAGACAGGGGTCGAGCAGTACTTC.

The sample holds a few counts of this clonotype. V is TRBV2 and J is TRBJ2-5, with D uncertain. The CDR3 spans 11 residues. The germline V and J ends were trimmed by 5 bases and 9 bases, with 10 bases remaining between them. Germline-derived CDR1 and CDR2 are SNHLY and FYNNEI. In DNA, the CDR3 is TGTGCCAGCAGTACCGCCGTACCCCAGTACTTC. It yields the protein CASSTAVPQYF.